This T cell receptor beta chain was identified during a study of monozygotic twins with inflammatory bowel disease. TCRdb reanalyzed the 5' RACE reads, giving one entry per CDR3 protein sequence and no DNA. The sample has around 40,000 distinct CDR3 sequences. CDR1 and CDR2 from the germline V gene are DFQATT and SNEGSKA (reference sequence). CDR3 size: 12 residues. The receptor was derived from a human donor with ulcerative colitis or Crohn's disease, or a healthy co-twin of an affected twin (not recorded which). Sequencing was performed on blood. The V gene is TRBV20-1, the J gene TRBJ2-1. CDR3 amino acids: CSAPDQDVEQFF.